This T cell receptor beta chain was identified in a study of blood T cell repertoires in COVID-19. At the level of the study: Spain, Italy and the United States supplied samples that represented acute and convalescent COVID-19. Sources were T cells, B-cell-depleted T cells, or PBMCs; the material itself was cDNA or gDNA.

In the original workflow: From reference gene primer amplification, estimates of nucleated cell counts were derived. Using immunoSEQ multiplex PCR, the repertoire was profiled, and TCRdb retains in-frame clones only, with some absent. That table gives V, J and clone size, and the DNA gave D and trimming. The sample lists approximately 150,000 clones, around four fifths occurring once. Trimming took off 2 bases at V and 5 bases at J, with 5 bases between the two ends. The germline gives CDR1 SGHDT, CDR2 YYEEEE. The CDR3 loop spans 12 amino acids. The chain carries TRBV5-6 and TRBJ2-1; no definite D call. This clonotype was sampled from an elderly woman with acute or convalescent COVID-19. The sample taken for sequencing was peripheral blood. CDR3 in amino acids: CASSFLNNEQFF. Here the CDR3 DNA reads TGTGCCAGCAGCTTTTTAAACAATGAGCAGTTCTTC. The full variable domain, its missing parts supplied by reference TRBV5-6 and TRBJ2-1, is DAGVTQSPTHLIKTRGQQVTLRCSPKSGHDTVSWYQQALGQGPQFIFQYYEEEERQRGNFPDRFSGHQFPNYSSELNVNALLLGDSALYLCASSFLNNEQFFGPGTRLTVL.